This T cell receptor beta chain is from a study of response to subunit inactivated influenza vaccine. TCRdb passed the RT-PCR reads through MiXCR, listing each CDR3 protein once. Of just under 550,000 distinct CDR3 sequences in the sample, around 21% are singletons; the top ten hold approximately 3%. Trimming took 5 bases from V and 2 from J; bases not matched to a gene: 12. The CDR3 totals 15 residues. Germline CDR1 and CDR2: DFQATT and SNEGSKA (reference sequence). These same records also appear under a second study, on T cells expressing NK-cell markers. Per that study: The authors made TCR beta cDNA libraries by 5'RACE template switching. This switching added a universal primer site and UMIs. Repertoire data for TCR beta were derived from sorted T cells (CD3+CD56+NKG2C+, CD3+CD56+NKG2C- and CD3+CD56-NKG2C+). What restricted sorting to alpha-beta TCR T cells in several experiments was an anti-gamma-delta TCR antibody. In 5 or 6 donors, dominant CD3+CD56+NKG2C+ clonotypes ranked among the top 10 CD8+ clonotypes. It is unclear if expanded NKG2C-expressing clones target HCMV antigens.

The receptor was derived from a man aged 45-60 years who received an inactivated influenza vaccine. The sample was CD4+ T cells sorted from PBMCs, taken 11 to 12 days after vaccination. The chain couples TRBV20-1 to TRBJ2-7, with TRBD2 matching over 7 bases. This CDR3 reads CSAGPNSGATYEQYF. Written as DNA, the CDR3 is TGCAGTGCTGGCCCCAACAGCGGGGCTACCTACGAGCAGTACTTC.